The present TCR beta chain was sequenced within a study of control samples from healthy donors and cancer patients. Repertoires were generated with immunoSEQ multiplex PCR, while TCRdb's copy carries only in-frame clones and drops some. The sample lists about 120,000 clones; roughly nine tenths were seen once. Germline-derived CDR1 and CDR2 are SQVTM and ANQGSEA. Unmatched junction bases numbered 4, after V lost 1 base and J lost 0 bases. This CDR3 comprises 15 residues. The chain couples TRBV29-1 to TRBJ2-3; 7 bases agree with TRBD1. The source of this sequence is a woman between 45 and 65 years old with colorectal cancer. Input material: PBMCs. CDR3 DNA sequence: TGCAGCGTTGAAGGAGGACAGGAAAGCACAGATACGCAGTATTTT. Its translation is CSVEGGQESTDTQYF.